These 29 T cell receptor beta chains were sequenced from one sample in a study of cytomegalovirus exposure and HLA in healthy donors listed by TCRdb under 2017. Libraries were prepared through the immunoSEQ multiplex PCR assay. The multiplex PCR relied on a mix of 60 forward primers for TCR Vbeta segments and 13 reverse primers for TCR Jbeta segments. In its TCRdb copy, this immuneACCESS table keeps in-frame sequences only and misses some clones. Where compared with another copy, unresolved V genes explain less than half of these, and the others have no known cause. The sample records about 180,000 clones, about three quarters of which are singletons. The top ten hold 1.4% to 1.5% of the sample. Sequenced material: PBMCs. Receptors originate from a man between 18 and 35 years old in good health and CMV-seronegative.

V usage is TRBV7-9 and J usage is TRBJ1-5; a possible D gene is TRBD1 (5 bases). Looked up from germline, CDR1 is SEHNR and CDR2 is FQNEAQ (reference sequence). V gave up 1 base and J gave up 3 bases, with 16 bases separating them. This CDR3 has 17 amino acids. The CDR3 protein is CASSLGRSDKDNQPQHF. The CDR3 DNA reads as TGTGCCAGCAGCTTAGGTCGGTCGGACAAAGACAATCAGCCCCAGCATTTT. Full variable domain (rest looked up from reference TRBV7-9 and TRBJ1-5): DTGVSQNPRHKITKRGQNVTFRCDPISEHNRLYWYRQTLGQGPEFLTYFQNEAQLEKSRLLSDRFSAERPKGSFSTLEIQRTEQGDSAMYLCASSLGRSDKDNQPQHFGDGTRLSIL.

This clone was recorded only once. The gene calls are TRBV2 and TRBJ2-1, with 8 bases fitting TRBD2. Germline V gene sequence: CDR1 SNHLY, CDR2 FYNNEI. V gave up 6 bases and J gave up 4 bases; unmatched junction bases: 2. This CDR3 has 13 residues. CDR3 residues: CASRRGEYNEQFF. The CDR3 DNA follows: TGTGCCAGCAGGCGGGGGGAGTACAATGAGCAGTTCTTC.

The chain carries TRBV2 and TRBJ1-1; 7 bases line up with TRBD1. Per the germline V gene, CDR1 is SNHLY and CDR2 is FYNNEI. V was pared by 5 bases and J by 6 bases, with 9 bases of the junction left unmatched. The CDR3 runs to 14 residues. The CDR3: CASSQGVPRAEAFF. The CDR3, as DNA: TGTGCCAGCAGTCAGGGGGTCCCGAGGGCTGAAGCTTTCTTT.

The V call is TRBV30, the J call TRBJ2-5; TRBD1 agrees at 8 bases. Matching the DNA end better, TRBJ2-7 makes the J call doubtful. The CDR3 consists of 13 residues. Germline V gene data show CDR1 as GTSNPN and CDR2 as SVGIG (reference sequence). The CDR3 reads CAWSTGASYEQYF. In DNA form, the CDR3 reads TGTGCCTGGTCGACAGGGGCATCCTACGAGCAGTACTTC.

The chain is built from TRBV6-1 and TRBJ2-1; TRBD2 matches at 13 bases. Germline-derived CDR1 and CDR2 are MNHNS and SASEGT. The junction had 7 bases not matched to a gene; V was cut back by 8 bases and J by 6 bases. This CDR3 has 15 residues. The CDR3 sequence is CASAGLAGVVNEQFF. DNA for the CDR3: TGTGCCAGCGCCGGACTAGCGGGAGTCGTCAATGAGCAGTTCTTC.

The chain uses TRBV27 and TRBJ2-5; D not certain. Germline loops: CDR1 MNHEY, CDR2 SMNVEV (reference sequence). Trimming took 2 bases from V and 1 from J, leaving 11 bases between them. The CDR3 spans 15 residues. In DNA form, the CDR3 reads TGTGCCAGCAGTTTAAGAAGAGAGAGCCAAGAGACCCAGTACTTC. Translated, it gives CASSLRRESQETQYF.

This clone has only one observation. The CDR3 loop is CASSLGTSGSNEQFF. The CDR3 bases are TGTGCCAGCAGCTTGGGGACTAGCGGCTCCAATGAGCAGTTCTTC. The rearrangement uses TRBV7-2 and TRBJ2-1; TRBD2 matches 11 bases. The CDR3 contains 15 residues. Germline V lookup: CDR1 SGHTA, CDR2 FQGNSA. With 3 bases clipped from V and 6 bases from J, the junction kept 4 bases outside the gene matches.

This clone has just one count. The chain has TRBV7-3 and TRBJ2-3; D gene uncertain. The CDR3 spans 14 residues. The germline CDR1 and CDR2 sequences are SGHTA and FQGTGA. With 2 bases removed from V and 2 bases from J, the gap between germline ends came to 8 bases. CDR3 in amino acids: CASSLDSNTDTQYF. As DNA, the CDR3 is TGTGCCAGCAGCTTAGACTCTAACACAGATACGCAGTATTTT.

This chain uses TRBV7-9 with TRBJ1-1, with 8 bases fitting TRBD1. CDR1 SEHNR and CDR2 FQNEAQ come from the germline V gene (reference sequence). The V and J ends lost 5 bases and 7 bases, in that order; junction bases with no gene match: 9. The CDR3 totals 14 residues. CDR3 sequence reads: CASSQGAPGGEAFF. Written as DNA, the CDR3 is TGTGCCAGCAGCCAGGGGGCCCCTGGGGGTGAAGCTTTCTTT.

CDR3 loop: CASSLVGGVNSPLHF. The CDR3 region has the DNA TGTGCCAGCAGCTTAGTAGGGGGGGTTAATTCACCCCTCCACTTT. The V call is TRBV7-2, the J call TRBJ1-6; the D gene is possibly TRBD1 (6 bases). The CDR3 spans 15 residues. V was shortened by 1 base and J by 6 bases, with 10 bases between the two germline ends. The germline CDR1 and CDR2 sequences are SGHTA and FQGNSA.

The chain recombines TRBV19 with TRBJ2-1; the match to TRBD1 covers 7 bases. From germline, CDR1 is LNHDA and CDR2 SQIVND (reference sequence). The length of the CDR3 is 15 residues. V dropped 5 bases and J dropped 4; count of bases not matched to a gene: 8. The CDR3 protein is CASSSHRGGYNEQFF. In nucleotides, the CDR3 is TGTGCCAGTAGTTCACACAGGGGTGGGTACAATGAGCAGTTCTTC. The full variable domain, with the rest looked up from reference TRBV19 and TRBJ2-1, is DGGITQSPKYLFRKEGQNVTLSCEQNLNHDAMYWYRQDPGQGLRLIYYSQIVNDFQKGDIAEGYSVSREKKESFPLTVTSAQKNPTAFYLCASSSHRGGYNEQFFGPGTRLTVL.

The chain recombines TRBV29-1 with TRBJ2-7; the match to TRBD1 covers 9 bases. The CDR3 has 13 amino acids. Germline assignment: CDR1 SQVTM and CDR2 ANQGSEA. V lost 6 bases and J lost 0; bases outside the gene matches: 3. This CDR3 is CSVTTGGSYEQYF. The CDR3 DNA reads as TGCAGCGTCACGACAGGGGGCTCCTACGAGCAGTACTTC.

This chain joins TRBV19 and TRBJ1-1, with a weak D call TRBD1 (5 bases). Trimming stripped 3 bases from V and 4 bases from J, with 15 bases between. The CDR3 is 15 residues long. The germline gives CDR1 LNHDA, CDR2 SQIVND (reference sequence). CDR3 loop: CASSIYSGSGTEAFF. CDR3 bases: TGTGCCAGTAGTATTTACTCAGGGTCCGGCACTGAAGCTTTCTTT.

The chain carries TRBV29-1 and TRBJ1-3; weak D call: TRBD1 (5 bases). The CDR3 sequence is 15 residues long. CDR1 and CDR2 (germline): SQVTM, ANQGSEA. The germline V and J ends were trimmed by 0 bases and 2 bases, with 11 bases remaining between them. The DNA of the CDR3 is TGCAGCGTTGAAGATCCCAGGGCAGCTGGAAACACCATATATTTT. Protein product: CSVEDPRAAGNTIYF.

The chain employs TRBV5-6 and TRBJ2-1, with 7 bases lining up with TRBD2. CDR1 is SGHDT and CDR2 is YYEEEE in the germline V gene. The CDR3 totals 15 residues. V lost 4 bases to trimming and J lost 0 bases; unmatched junction nucleotides: 4. The CDR3: CASSGGGSSYNEQFF. CDR3 sequence (DNA): TGTGCCAGCAGCGGGGGGGGGAGCTCCTACAATGAGCAGTTCTTC.

The gene calls are TRBV27 and TRBJ2-5; D gene uncertain. Germline V gene data show CDR1 as MNHEY and CDR2 as SMNVEV (reference sequence). V was clipped by 6 bases and J by 4 bases, with 12 bases between them. This CDR3 spans 13 amino acids. Written as DNA, the CDR3 is TGTGCCAGCAGCCTAACCCGGTCAGAGACCCAGTACTTC. Protein product: CASSLTRSETQYF.

V usage is TRBV6-5 and J usage is TRBJ1-3; 8 nucleotides agree with TRBD1. Per the germline V gene, CDR1 is MNHEY and CDR2 is SVGAGI. V lost 5 bases, J lost 5 bases, and 5 bases stayed unmatched. The CDR3 extends over 14 amino acids. CDR3 DNA: TGTGCCAGCAGTCGTCAGGGGGCAAGAAACACCATATATTTT. It encodes CASSRQGARNTIYF.

In DNA form, the CDR3 reads TGTGCCAGCAGGAAAGGAGCGGGAGCATACGAGCAGTACTTC. It codes for CASRKGAGAYEQYF. This chain connects TRBV7-2 to TRBJ2-7, with 8 bases identical to TRBD2. The CDR3 contains 14 residues. Germline loops: CDR1 SGHTA, CDR2 FQGNSA. Losses at the gene ends were 6 bases for V and 4 bases for J; bases not matched to a gene: 8. Drawing the rest from reference TRBV7-2 and TRBJ2-7, the complete variable domain is GAGVSQSPSNKVTEKGKDVELRCDPISGHTALYWYRQSLGQGLEFLIYFQGNSAPDKSGLPSDRFSAERTGGSVSTLTIQRTQQEDSAVYLCASRKGAGAYEQYFGPGTRLTVT.

V and J are TRBV6-5 and TRBJ1-5, with TRBD1 matching 7 bases. V was pared by 6 bases and J by 2 bases, with 7 bases of the junction left unmatched. Germline loops: CDR1 MNHEY, CDR2 SVGAGI. This CDR3 is 15 amino acids long. CDR3 sequence (DNA): TGTGCCAGCAGGGGGACAGCGTCTCGCAATCAGCCCCAGCATTTT. Its protein product is CASRGTASRNQPQHF.

This chain connects TRBV9 to TRBJ1-1; D uncertain. Per the germline V gene, CDR1 is SGDLS and CDR2 is YYNGEE. Trimming shortened V by 3 bases and J by 1 base, and 7 bases separated the two germline ends. The CDR3 sequence is 13 residues long. For the CDR3, the DNA is TGTGCCAGCAGCGAACAGCAGAACACTGAAGCTTTCTTT. Its protein product is CASSEQQNTEAFF.

This clone was counted a single time. The V gene is TRBV4-3, the J gene TRBJ2-2, with TRBD1 matching 8 bases. The CDR3 sequence is 16 residues long. Germline V lookup: CDR1 LGHNA, CDR2 YSLEER. With V trimmed by 4 bases and J by 3 bases, 7 bases remained unmatched. The CDR3 DNA sequence: TGCGCCAGCAGCCCGGCGAGGACAGGGTACACCGGGGAGCTGTTTTTT. Translating it yields CASSPARTGYTGELFF.

The gene calls are TRBV6-5 and TRBJ2-1, with D tentatively TRBD2 (5 bases). Germline CDR1 reads MNHEY; CDR2 reads SVGAGI. Trimming stripped 0 bases from V and 6 bases from J, with 9 bases between. This CDR3 comprises 14 residues. The chain's CDR3 is CASSYSSEGNEQFF. The DNA for the CDR3 is TGTGCCAGCAGTTACTCTTCAGAGGGCAATGAGCAGTTCTTC.

The rearrangement uses TRBV4-2 and TRBJ1-6; a possible D gene is TRBD1 (6 bases). This CDR3 comprises 17 residues. From germline, CDR1 is LGHNA and CDR2 YNFKEQ. Trimming removed 1 base at V and 7 bases at J, with 17 bases between. The CDR3 protein is CASSQGPITGPNSPLHF. For the CDR3, the DNA is TGTGCCAGCAGCCAAGGACCTATTACAGGGCCGAATTCACCCCTCCACTTT.

V and J are TRBV4-1 and TRBJ2-5, with D unresolved. The assigned J gene may be wrong: the sequence end matches TRBJ2-7 better. Germline CDR1 reads MGHRA; CDR2 reads YSYEKL. This CDR3 is 18 amino acids long. Written as DNA, the CDR3 is TGCGCCAGCAGCCCCCTAATGTTAAGGTCCGTCGACTTCTACGAGCAGTACTTC. It translates to CASSPLMLRSVDFYEQYF.

This chain uses TRBV7-9 with TRBJ2-7; 10 bases fit TRBD2. The junction had 6 bases not matched to a gene; V was cut back by 5 bases and J by 5 bases. The CDR3 is made up of 14 amino acids. Germline values: CDR1 SEHNR, CDR2 FQNEAQ (reference sequence). This CDR3 is CASSPPGLANEQYF. The CDR3, as DNA: TGTGCCAGCAGCCCCCCGGGACTAGCGAACGAGCAGTACTTC.

The chain employs TRBV4-1 and TRBJ2-1; tentative D call: TRBD1 (6 bases). V shed 5 bases and J shed 0 bases, with 14 bases lying between them. The germline V gene has CDR1 MGHRA and CDR2 YSYEKL. The CDR3 contains 16 residues. The CDR3 spells CASSGNPTGSYNEQFF. The CDR3 DNA is TGCGCCAGCAGCGGAAACCCGACAGGCTCCTACAATGAGCAGTTCTTC.

This sequence joins TRBV4-3 and TRBJ2-7; D might be TRBD2 (5 bases). The CDR3 is 16 amino acids. Trimming pared 0 bases from V and 0 bases from J, leaving 12 bases between. CDR1 and CDR2 (germline): LGHNA, YSLEER. For the CDR3, the DNA is TGCGCCAGCAGCCAAGATTTGGACTCTCCCTCCTACGAGCAGTACTTC. This sequence encodes CASSQDLDSPSYEQYF.

This sequence joins TRBV30 and TRBJ2-2; 10 bases are a match to TRBD1. The CDR3 contains 16 residues. J was trimmed by 6 bases and V by 2 bases; bases with no gene match: 9. Germline CDR1 GTSNPN, CDR2 SVGIG (reference sequence). CDR3 sequence reads: CAWSLKAGTGAGELFF. CDR3 coding DNA: TGTGCCTGGAGTCTTAAAGCCGGGACAGGGGCCGGGGAGCTGTTTTTT.

Regarding this clone: Mismatch with germline at one junction end may stem from a read error. The chain uses TRBV29-1 and TRBJ1-6, with 7 bases identical to TRBD1. The CDR3 consists of 15 residues. Germline assignment: CDR1 SQVTM and CDR2 ANQGSEA. The DNA for the CDR3 is TGTGGATCCACAGGGGATAGCTCCTATAATTCACCCCTCCACTTT. Translating it yields CGSTGDSSYNSPLHF.